A selection of T cell receptor beta chains follows, all from one sample in a study of cytotoxic CD8 clonotypes in ibrutinib-treated CLL. Clones were sequenced by immunoSEQ multiplex PCR, and TCRdb holds only the in-frame ones, with some missing. The data hold about 140,000 clones, with 80% observed a single time. Sequenced material: PBMCs, taken after 36 months of ibrutinib treatment. These receptors all come from a human donor with chronic lymphocytic leukemia. Both conserved end residues are part of each CDR3. The D gene is left open where the match is weak. Expanded clones get a size class; other rows say once, few or many, or leave the size out.

v_gene	j_gene	abundance	d_gene	CDR3aa	CDR3nt
TRBV30	TRBJ1-2	once	-	CAWSIPAGRGYTF	TGTGCCTGGAGTATCCCGGCCGGCCGGGGCTACACCTTC
TRBV29-1	TRBJ2-3	-	-	CSVDRPQGTDTQYF	TGCAGCGTTGATCGACCCCAGGGCACAGATACGCAGTATTTT
TRBV27	TRBJ2-1	-	TRBD1	CAAGKGTGGHEQFF	TGTGCCGCAGGGAAGGGGACAGGGGGCCATGAGCAGTTCTTC
TRBV29-1	TRBJ2-2	-	-	CSVGGRLAGELFF	TGCAGCGTTGGGGGGAGGTTGGCCGGGGAGCTGTTTTTT
TRBV6-6	TRBJ1-2	-	-	CASSYLAGNYGYTF	TGTGCCAGCAGTTACTTGGCAGGGAACTATGGCTACACCTTC
TRBV5-1	TRBJ1-3	-	-	CASSPPGTPGNTIYF	TGCGCCAGCAGCCCACCCGGGACACCAGGAAACACCATATATTTT
TRBV5-1	TRBJ2-7	few	TRBD2	CASSLYVTSGRPYEQYF	TGCGCCAGCAGCTTGTACGTTACTAGCGGGAGGCCCTACGAGCAGTACTTC
TRBV2	TRBJ2-1	-	TRBD2	CASILLAGGNEQFF	TGTGCCAGCATTTTGCTAGCGGGGGGGAATGAGCAGTTCTTC
TRBV29-1	TRBJ1-2	few	-	CSVGTGGYTF	TGCAGCGTTGGGACGGGTGGCTACACCTTC
TRBV6-5	TRBJ1-2	-	TRBD1	CASRRTGAGGYGYTF	TGTGCCAGCAGGCGAACAGGGGCTGGAGGCTATGGCTACACCTTC
TRBV28	TRBJ1-6	few	-	CASSLGAGSYSPLHF	TGTGCCAGCAGTCTGGGGGCGGGTTCGTATTCACCCCTCCACTTT
TRBV4-1	TRBJ2-7	-	-	CASSPAPDRDRRSYEQYF	TGCGCCAGCAGCCCCGCTCCCGACCGGGACCGACGCTCCTACGAGCAGTACTTC
TRBV5-1	TRBJ2-1	-	TRBD2	CASSLVSLAGGQFF	TGCGCCAGCAGCTTGGTTTCTTTGGCGGGGGGTCAGTTCTTC
TRBV18	TRBJ2-3	-	TRBD1	CASSQLRTGGRRYTQYF	TGTGCCAGCTCACAACTGAGGACAGGGGGCCGCCGGTATACGCAGTATTTT
TRBV29-1	TRBJ2-7	-	-	CSVVGGIHSYEQYF	TGCAGCGTTGTAGGCGGGATTCACTCCTACGAGCAGTACTTC
TRBV7-9	TRBJ1-6	once	-	CASSQKDSEPNSPLHF	TGTGCCAGCAGCCAGAAGGACAGTGAGCCTAATTCACCCCTCCACTTT
TRBV29-1	TRBJ1-2	-	-	CSVQGSQNDKFYGYTF	TGCAGCGTCCAGGGGTCTCAGAACGATAAATTCTATGGCTACACCTTC
TRBV2	TRBJ2-1	-	TRBD2	CASQGLAGQSSYNEQFF	TGTGCCAGCCAAGGACTAGCGGGGCAAAGCTCCTACAATGAGCAGTTCTTC
TRBV5-4	TRBJ1-5	few	-	CASSQDPLSNQPQHF	TGCGCCAGCAGCCAAGATCCCCTAAGCAATCAGCCCCAGCATTTT
TRBV27	TRBJ1-5	-	-	CASSLSFFQPQHF	TGTGCCAGCAGTTTATCGTTTTTTCAGCCCCAGCATTTT
TRBV7-9	TRBJ1-2	few	-	CASSHQGSRTYSYGYTF	TGTGCCAGCAGCCATCAGGGTTCTCGAACCTACAGCTATGGCTACACCTTC
TRBV10-3	TRBJ2-7	-	-	CAIGGPDRSSYEQYF	TGTGCCATCGGTGGACCTGACAGATCCTCCTACGAGCAGTACTTC
TRBV19	TRBJ1-2	-	-	CASSMGGYTF	TGTGCCAGTAGTATGGGTGGCTACACCTTC
TRBV18	TRBJ1-2	-	TRBD1	CASTPGTGGSGYTF	TGTGCCAGCACCCCTGGGACAGGGGGGTCTGGCTACACCTTC
TRBV5-6	TRBJ2-5	-	-	CASSLGPIRGQETQYF	TGTGCCAGCAGCTTGGGCCCGATTAGGGGCCAAGAGACCCAGTACTTC
TRBV9	TRBJ1-1	once	-	CASSVGGAMNTEAFF	TGTGCCAGCAGCGTAGGAGGGGCGATGAACACTGAAGCTTTCTTT
TRBV19	TRBJ2-7	-	-	CASSMYSETYEQYF	TGTGCCAGTAGTATGTATTCAGAGACCTACGAGCAGTACTTC
TRBV6-6	TRBJ2-3	-	TRBD1	CASSTTGNTDTQYF	TGTGCCAGCAGTACGACAGGGAACACAGATACGCAGTATTTT
TRBV18	TRBJ1-4	-	-	CASSPGSDGEKLFF	TGTGCCAGCTCCCCAGGGAGCGACGGGGAAAAACTGTTTTTT
TRBV11-2	TRBJ1-1	-	-	CASSLYLHRDVNTEAFF	TGTGCCAGCAGCTTATACTTACACAGGGATGTGAACACTGAAGCTTTCTTT
TRBV18	TRBJ2-5	-	-	CASSQDLTQYF	TGTGCCAGCTCACAGGACCTAACCCAGTACTTC
TRBV2	TRBJ2-3	once	-	CAGRGTSTDTQYF	TGTGCCGGTCGGGGGACTAGCACAGATACGCAGTATTTT
TRBV6-5	TRBJ1-3	-	-	CASSYSPGNTIYF	TGTGCCAGCAGTTACTCTCCTGGAAACACCATATATTTT
TRBV5-1	TRBJ1-1	-	TRBD1	CASRDRVGVTEAFF	TGCGCCAGCAGGGACAGGGTCGGCGTCACTGAAGCTTTCTTT
TRBV9	TRBJ2-5	-	TRBD2	CASSPHGLAGGRKETQYF	TGTGCCAGCAGCCCCCATGGACTAGCGGGAGGACGGAAAGAGACCCAGTACTTC
TRBV5-6	TRBJ2-6	-	-	CASSFSGVGANVLTF	TGTGCCAGCAGCTTCAGCGGAGTTGGGGCCAACGTCCTGACTTTC
TRBV28	TRBJ2-2	-	-	CASSLNGELFF	TGTGCCAGCAGTTTAAACGGGGAGCTGTTTTTT
TRBV27	TRBJ1-1	-	-	CASRRKWDTEAFF	TGTGCCAGCAGAAGGAAATGGGACACTGAAGCTTTCTTT
TRBV28	TRBJ2-7	few	-	CASSLAYEQYF	TGTGCCAGCAGTCTCGCCTACGAGCAGTACTTC
TRBV6-5	TRBJ2-5	-	-	CASSGFQETQYF	TGTGCCAGCAGTGGATTCCAAGAGACCCAGTACTTC
TRBV28	TRBJ1-2	once	TRBD1	CASSLGGGTAYNYGYTF	TGTGCCAGCAGTTTAGGGGGAGGGACAGCCTATAACTATGGCTACACCTTC
TRBV7-3	TRBJ2-7	-	TRBD2	CASSPRLAAVSYEQYF	TGTGCCAGCAGCCCCAGACTAGCGGCGGTCTCCTACGAGCAGTACTTC
TRBV30	TRBJ1-4	once	TRBD1	CAWSGTGQGTPSTNEKLFF	TGTGCCTGGAGTGGAACGGGACAGGGAACGCCTTCAACTAATGAAAAACTGTTTTTT
TRBV5-1	TRBJ1-2	-	TRBD1	CASSLAGTDYGYTF	TGCGCCAGCAGCTTGGCCGGGACAGACTATGGCTACACCTTC
TRBV7-9	TRBJ2-1	-	TRBD2	CASSLYAGVTYNEQFF	TGTGCCAGCAGCTTATACGCGGGAGTGACCTACAATGAGCAGTTCTTC
TRBV6-6	TRBJ2-3	-	TRBD2	CASSSAGAGTDTQYF	TGTGCCAGCAGTTCTGCGGGAGCAGGCACAGATACGCAGTATTTT
TRBV9	TRBJ2-5	-	TRBD2	CASSVDSGRGETQYF	TGTGCCAGCAGCGTAGATAGCGGGAGAGGAGAGACCCAGTACTTC
TRBV4-1	TRBJ2-1	-	-	CASGGISGPSYNEQFF	TGCGCCAGCGGGGGTATAAGCGGCCCCTCCTACAATGAGCAGTTCTTC
TRBV27	TRBJ2-7	-	TRBD1	CASRGNSRGYSYEQYF	TGTGCCAGCAGGGGGAATAGCAGGGGGTACTCCTACGAGCAGTACTTC
TRBV5-1	TRBJ1-1	-	-	CASSLLGRGPTEAFF	TGCGCCAGCAGTTTGTTGGGGCGGGGGCCCACTGAAGCTTTCTTT
TRBV4-2	TRBJ2-5	few	-	CAGSLGLSYETQYF	TGTGCCGGTTCCCTGGGACTGTCCTACGAGACCCAGTACTTC
TRBV11-1	TRBJ1-4	-	-	CASSLFSSGRGEKLFF	TGTGCCAGCAGCTTATTTTCTTCAGGGCGAGGAGAAAAACTGTTTTTT
TRBV18	TRBJ1-5	-	TRBD1	CASSPTAGTDSNQPQHF	TGTGCCAGCTCACCCACGGCCGGGACAGATAGCAATCAGCCCCAGCATTTT